In its sample, the clone carrying this TCR beta chain was seen a few times. Unmatched junction bases numbered 4, after V lost 5 bases and J lost 1 base. This CDR3 comprises 15 residues. In germline, CDR1 is SGDLS, CDR2 YYNGEE. According to the study, TCR beta libraries were built with iRepertoire HTBI primers and CDR3-region Arm-PCR. TCRdb recomputed calls from the multiplex PCR reads with MiXCR, one row per CDR3 protein. The repertoire holds 300,000 to 400,000 distinct CDR3 sequences, with roughly a sixth as singletons. Documented time point: newly diagnosed GD, antithyroid drugs for less than 3 months. PBMCs were the source of the RNA used for TCR sequencing. This sample is drawn from a study of regulatory T cells in long-lasting Graves disease.

The chain combines TRBV9 with TRBJ2-3, with TRBD2 matching over 10 bases. Sequencing was performed on peripheral blood mononuclear cells (PBMCs), taken at new diagnosis, from a patient treated with antithyroid drugs. The receptor was isolated from a female donor with Graves disease. The CDR3 nucleotides are TGTGCCAGCAGGTTGGGGACTAGCGGCACAGATACGCAGTATTTT. Protein: CASRLGTSGTDTQYF.